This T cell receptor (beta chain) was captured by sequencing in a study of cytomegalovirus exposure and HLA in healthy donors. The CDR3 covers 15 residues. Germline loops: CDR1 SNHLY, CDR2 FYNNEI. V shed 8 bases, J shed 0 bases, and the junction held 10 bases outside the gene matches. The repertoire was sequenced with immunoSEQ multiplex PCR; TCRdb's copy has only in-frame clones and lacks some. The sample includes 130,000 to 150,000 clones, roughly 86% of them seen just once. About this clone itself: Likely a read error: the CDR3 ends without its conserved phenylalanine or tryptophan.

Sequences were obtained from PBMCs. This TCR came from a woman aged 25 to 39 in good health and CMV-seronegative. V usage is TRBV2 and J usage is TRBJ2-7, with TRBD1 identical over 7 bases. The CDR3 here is CASRMRQGSSYEQYL. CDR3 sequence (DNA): TGTGCCAGCCGTATGAGACAGGGTTCCTCCTACGAGCAGTACCTC.